Listed here are 4 T cell receptor beta chains from one sample, sequenced in a study of monozygotic twins with inflammatory bowel disease. TCRdb re-called the 5' RACE reads and catalogs CDR3 proteins one per entry, DNA excluded. Its clone listing holds about 110,000 distinct CDR3 sequences. Material for sequencing was blood. Source of these receptors: a human donor with ulcerative colitis or Crohn's disease, or a healthy co-twin of an affected twin (not recorded which).

The chain has TRBV9 and TRBJ2-5; with no DNA, the TCRdb D assignment of TRBD2 cannot be verified. Germline loops: CDR1 SGDLS, CDR2 YYNGEE. The CDR3 consists of 14 residues. The CDR3 reads CASSPRASVETQYF.

The chain links TRBV4-3 to TRBJ2-4; no DNA is available, so the TRBD2 call from TCRdb remains unchecked. The CDR3 is 15 residues long. Germline CDR1 reads LGHNA; CDR2 reads YSLEER. The CDR3 reads CASSQDRGEGNIQYF.

CDR3 protein: CASSFEQGATEAFF. The V call is TRBV5-4, the J call TRBJ1-1; lacking DNA, the TRBD1 call made by TCRdb goes unchecked. Looked up from germline, CDR1 is SGHNT and CDR2 is YYREEE (reference sequence). The CDR3 is 14 residues long.

The chain uses TRBV12-3 or TRBV12-4 and TRBJ2-1; the D call of TRBD1 rests on TCRdb alone, since no DNA is present to check it. The CDR3 length is 14 residues. CDR3 amino acids: CASSFLGGYNEQFF.